This entry concerns a single T cell receptor beta chain. Its binding antigen is unknown. No much larger clone is present one base from it, and per-base qualities are unavailable. This record belongs to a study of T-cell reconstitution after alpha-beta-depleted transplantation in children (dated by TCRdb to between 2015 and 2016). Background for the entire study: The study quantitatively tracked T-cell immune reconstitution after TCRalphabeta/CD19-depleted allogeneic hematopoietic cell transplantation in children using TCR repertoire profiling.

The germline V gene specifies MNHEY as CDR1 and SVGEGT as CDR2. From the cysteine through the phenylalanine, the CDR3 covers 15 amino acids. Only CDR3 DNA remains: 45 bases, in frame from the first base. Trimming accounts for 5 bases at V and 1 base at J, while the number of junction bases matched to no gene is 4. Reading the label with the study, this specimen's treatment or condition is: allogeneic hematopoietic cell transplantation with graft depleted of TCRalphabeta T cells and CD19 B cells. The transplant recipients were children given TCRalphabeta/CD19-depleted allogeneic hematopoietic cell grafts. The protocol used for the library was PCR. Sequencing was performed on an Illumina HiSeq 2500. TCR libraries were prepared with molecular barcoding, using unique molecular identifiers to normalize TCRbeta repertoire quantification. TCRdb reworked the public reads: Q25 trimming with fastp, MiXCR clone assembly, productive beta chains retained. Rows merge per CDR3 protein into single entries with the most common DNA and genes. In this sample the table shows about 110,000 distinct CDR3 sequences, approximately 6% of which occur a single time. The top ten clonotypes cover approximately 23% of the sample.

General study outcomes and caveats: In some patients, the high TCRbeta diversity seen at day 60 was put down to recipient T cells and intrathymic progenitors that had survived conditioning. Apparently early alphabetaT-cell count recovery about two months after transplant reportedly relied on only several hundred rapidly expanded clones derived from non-depleted graft cells. Over subsequent months, a decline in hyperexpanded clone frequencies was noted, and after one year, T-cell counts and TCRbeta diversity were mostly ascribed to newly produced T cells.

The sequence derives from a male patient aged 2 to 9 who had a stem cell transplant for acute lymphoblastic leukemia, so the T cells may come from the graft donor. The material was PBMCs, mostly from graft donor cells, obtained 360 days after TCRalphabeta/CD19-depleted stem cell transplant. The receptor chain draws on TRBV6-2 or TRBV6-3 and TRBJ2-7; 11 nucleotides in the junction match TRBD2. The nucleotides are TGTGCCAGCAGTCGCGGGACTAGCGGATCCTACGAGCAGTACTTC. This sequence encodes CASSRGTSGSYEQYF.